A selection of T cell receptor beta chains follows, all from one sample in a study of T cell changes during pregnancy in multiple sclerosis. Method: immunoSEQ multiplex PCR; TCRdb's copy keeps in-frame clones and lacks some. The sample shows 35,000 to 45,000 clones, around 90% of them seen only once. The material sequenced was CD4+ T cells from peripheral blood mononuclear cells, taken after pregnancy. All receptors derive from a female donor in good health, enrolled as a control in a pregnancy study. CDR3s include the opening cysteine and the closing phenylalanine or tryptophan. Fields, in order: D gene, clone size, V gene, J gene, CDR3 DNA, CDR3 protein. A D gene is named only where the DNA matches it firmly. For some rows the clone size is stated as once, few or many, or as a class when expanded; others skip it.

D: NA; size: NA; V: TRBV7-9; J: TRBJ1-3; DNA: TGTGCCAGCAGCTCCCCCGATGGACAGCTCCCTGGAAACACCATATATTTT; CDR3: CASSSPDGQLPGNTIYF
D: TRBD2; size: NA; V: TRBV18; J: TRBJ2-5; DNA: TGTGCCAGCTCACCCCGGGCCCAGCGGGGGGGCCCCGCGACCCAGTACTTC; CDR3: CASSPRAQRGGPATQYF
D: NA; size: once; V: TRBV5-1; J: TRBJ2-7; DNA: TGCGCCAGCAGCTTGGGAGGGATAGAGCAGTACTTC; CDR3: CASSLGGIEQYF
D: NA; size: NA; V: TRBV27; J: TRBJ2-7; DNA: TGTGCCAGCAGTTTTACAGCCTGCAGTATTTACGAGCAGTACTTC; CDR3: CASSFTACSIYEQYF
D: TRBD1; size: NA; V: TRBV28; J: TRBJ2-5; DNA: TGTGCCAGCAGTTCCGGACAGGGCCGCTGGGCCCAGTACTTC; CDR3: CASSSGQGRWAQYF
D: NA; size: NA; V: TRBV27; J: TRBJ2-7; DNA: TGTGCCAGCAGTTTGAGGGACATTACCTACGAGCAGTACTTC; CDR3: CASSLRDITYEQYF
D: TRBD1; size: NA; V: TRBV28; J: TRBJ1-6; DNA: TGTGCCAGCAGCTCCGGACAGGGGAATTCACCCCTCCACTTT; CDR3: CASSSGQGNSPLHF
D: TRBD1; size: NA; V: TRBV28; J: TRBJ2-1; DNA: TGTGCCAGCAGTCGGGACAGGGGGTTTAATGAGCAGTTCTTC; CDR3: CASSRDRGFNEQFF
D: NA; size: NA; V: TRBV9; J: TRBJ1-3; DNA: TGTGCCAGCAGCGGGGAGTGGGCACGCGGAAACACCATATATTTT; CDR3: CASSGEWARGNTIYF
D: NA; size: NA; V: TRBV6-1; J: TRBJ1-1; DNA: TGTGCCAGCAGACCTCTGACAGAAGGTAGGACTGAAGCTTTCTTT; CDR3: CASRPLTEGRTEAFF
D: NA; size: NA; V: TRBV9; J: TRBJ2-5; DNA: TGTGCCAGCAACAAGGGGAATGCGGGGCCAGAGACCCAGTACTTC; CDR3: CASNKGNAGPETQYF
D: TRBD1; size: NA; V: TRBV28; J: TRBJ2-1; DNA: TGTGCCAGCAGTAGGACAGGGCTCGGGAGCTCCTACAATGAGCAGTTCTTC; CDR3: CASSRTGLGSSYNEQFF
D: TRBD1; size: few; V: TRBV27; J: TRBJ1-6; DNA: TGTGCCAGCAGCGCCGGGACAGGGAGCTCCTATAATTCACCCCTCCACTTT; CDR3: CASSAGTGSSYNSPLHF
D: NA; size: NA; V: TRBV7-6; J: TRBJ2-1; DNA: TGTGCCAGCAGCTCAGACTTTTACAATGAGCAGTTCTTC; CDR3: CASSSDFYNEQFF
D: TRBD1; size: few; V: TRBV11-1; J: TRBJ2-2; DNA: TGTGCCAGCAGCTTGGGACAGGGAAACACCGGGGAGCTGTTTTTT; CDR3: CASSLGQGNTGELFF
D: NA; size: NA; V: TRBV28; J: TRBJ2-7; DNA: TGTGCCAGCAGTTCACCTCGGGATTCCTACGAGCAGTACTTC; CDR3: CASSSPRDSYEQYF
D: NA; size: once; V: TRBV4-2; J: TRBJ2-4; DNA: TGTGCCAGCAGCCAAGATGATACAGCGGCCGACAAAAACATTCAGTACTTC; CDR3: CASSQDDTAADKNIQYF
D: NA; size: NA; V: TRBV7-2; J: TRBJ2-2; DNA: TGTGCCAGCAGCTTAGGGGGTTCCAGAAGGGGCACCGGGGAGCTGTTTTTT; CDR3: CASSLGGSRRGTGELFF
D: TRBD1; size: NA; V: TRBV7-2; J: TRBJ1-2; DNA: TGTGCCAGCAGCTCCCGGACAGGGATAAACTATGGCTACACCTTC; CDR3: CASSSRTGINYGYTF
D: NA; size: NA; V: TRBV6-5; J: TRBJ1-1; DNA: TGTGCCAGCAGTTACGGGCGTACGAACACTGAAGCTTTCTTT; CDR3: CASSYGRTNTEAFF
D: NA; size: NA; V: TRBV14; J: TRBJ2-3; DNA: TGTGCCAGCAGCTCAGATCTAGCAGATACGCAGTATTTT; CDR3: CASSSDLADTQYF
D: TRBD2; size: NA; V: TRBV4-3; J: TRBJ2-7; DNA: TGCGCCAGCAGCCTCGAAGCGGGAAGCTCCTACGAGCAGTACTTC; CDR3: CASSLEAGSSYEQYF
D: NA; size: once; V: TRBV5-1; J: TRBJ2-4; DNA: TGCGCCAGCAGCCCCCTCGTAGCCAAAAACATTCAGTACTTC; CDR3: CASSPLVAKNIQYF
D: TRBD2; size: NA; V: TRBV5-1; J: TRBJ2-1; DNA: TGCGCCAGCAGCTTGGTGGCTAGCGGGGGTAATGGTGAGCAGTTCTTC; CDR3: CASSLVASGGNGEQFF
D: TRBD1; size: NA; V: TRBV4-1; J: TRBJ2-1; DNA: TGCGCCAGCAGCTGGGACAGGTACAATGAGCAGTTCTTC; CDR3: CASSWDRYNEQFF
D: NA; size: NA; V: TRBV2; J: TRBJ1-2; DNA: TGTGCCAGCAGTGAAGACAGTCTGAACTATGGCTACACCTTC; CDR3: CASSEDSLNYGYTF
D: TRBD1; size: NA; V: TRBV28; J: TRBJ1-3; DNA: TGTGCCACGGGGAACAGGGGGCGGCACACCATATATTTT; CDR3: CATGNRGRHTIYF
D: NA; size: NA; V: TRBV1; J: TRBJ2-7; DNA: TGCACCAGCAGGCCCGGGACAGGGGTCTACGAGCAGTACTTC; CDR3: CTSRPGTGVYEQYF
D: TRBD2; size: NA; V: TRBV5-1; J: TRBJ2-3; DNA: TGCGCCAGCAGCTTAACGCGGGGGGGCCAAGATACGCAGTATTTT; CDR3: CASSLTRGGQDTQYF
D: NA; size: NA; V: TRBV15; J: TRBJ1-4; DNA: TGTGCCACCAGCAGTTCCCCCATACTACAGGGCACGAATGAAAAACTGTTTTTT; CDR3: CATSSSPILQGTNEKLFF
D: NA; size: few; V: TRBV19; J: TRBJ1-2; DNA: TGTGCCAGTAGTGCCGGCGACAATTTCTATGGCTACACCTTC; CDR3: CASSAGDNFYGYTF
D: NA; size: once; V: TRBV7-9; J: TRBJ2-1; DNA: TGTGCCAGCAGCTTAGGGCGGGGTAGCTACAATGAGCAGTTCTTC; CDR3: CASSLGRGSYNEQFF
D: NA; size: NA; V: TRBV5-8; J: TRBJ2-5; DNA: TGTGCCAGCAGCCGGTATATCGTGACAGTCCAAGAGACCCAGTACTTC; CDR3: CASSRYIVTVQETQYF
D: TRBD2; size: once; V: TRBV23-1; J: TRBJ2-1; DNA: TGCGCCAGCAGTCAATCGAGGGCGGGAGGGGTATACAATGAGCAGTTCTTC; CDR3: CASSQSRAGGVYNEQFF
D: TRBD2; size: NA; V: TRBV4-1; J: TRBJ2-5; DNA: TGCGCCAGCAGCCAAGATGTGCCTAGCGGGGGGTCTATAGAGACCCAGTACTTC; CDR3: CASSQDVPSGGSIETQYF
D: NA; size: NA; V: TRBV28; J: TRBJ2-7; DNA: TGTGCCAGCAGTTTAGGGAGTTACGAGCAGTACTTC; CDR3: CASSLGSYEQYF
D: NA; size: NA; V: TRBV2; J: TRBJ1-2; DNA: TGTGCCAGCCACAGCCAAAACTATGGCTACACCTTC; CDR3: CASHSQNYGYTF
D: NA; size: NA; V: TRBV27; J: TRBJ2-6; DNA: TGTGCCAGCCGGTTGGGGGCCAACGTCCTGACTTTC; CDR3: CASRLGANVLTF
D: NA; size: NA; V: TRBV5-4; J: TRBJ2-1; DNA: TGTGCCAGCAGCCCCCTAGGAAGCTCCTACAATGAGCAGTTCTTC; CDR3: CASSPLGSSYNEQFF
D: NA; size: NA; V: TRBV5-1; J: TRBJ2-3; DNA: TGCGCCAGCAGCTTGGCCGAGAATATCAAGACAGATACGCAGTATTTT; CDR3: CASSLAENIKTDTQYF
D: NA; size: NA; V: TRBV29-1; J: TRBJ2-5; DNA: TGCAGCGTTCGAGGGAACGGGACCCAGTACTTC; CDR3: CSVRGNGTQYF
D: TRBD1; size: NA; V: TRBV18; J: TRBJ1-6; DNA: TGTGCCAGCTCACCGGGACAGGCTAATTCACCCCTCCACTTT; CDR3: CASSPGQANSPLHF
D: TRBD1; size: NA; V: TRBV19; J: TRBJ1-2; DNA: TGTGCCAGTAGTCCGCATCCTCGACAGGGGGCATATGGCTACACCTTC; CDR3: CASSPHPRQGAYGYTF
D: NA; size: NA; V: TRBV5-1; J: TRBJ1-2; DNA: TGCGCCAGCAGGGAAACAGGGTATCTCAACTATGGCTACACCTTC; CDR3: CASRETGYLNYGYTF
D: NA; size: NA; V: TRBV6-6; J: TRBJ2-1; DNA: TGTGCCAGCCAGCAGGGTTCTTCTAGGAACAATGAGCAGTTCTTC; CDR3: CASQQGSSRNNEQFF
D: TRBD2; size: NA; V: TRBV5-6; J: TRBJ2-2; DNA: TGTGCCAGCAGCGAACTGGGACTAGCGAGCGGGGAGCTGTTTTTT; CDR3: CASSELGLASGELFF
D: TRBD1; size: NA; V: TRBV25-1; J: TRBJ1-4; DNA: TGTGCCATCGGCGGGACAGGGGGTGAAAAACTGTTTTTT; CDR3: CAIGGTGGEKLFF
D: TRBD2; size: NA; V: TRBV5-4; J: TRBJ2-5; DNA: TGTGCCAGCAGCTTGGTTGCGGGAGAAGGGCAGGAGACCCAGTACTTC; CDR3: CASSLVAGEGQETQYF
D: NA; size: NA; V: TRBV28; J: TRBJ2-4; DNA: TGTGCCAGCAGCCACGGACAGCCCGTAGCCAAAAACATTCAGTACTTC; CDR3: CASSHGQPVAKNIQYF
D: TRBD1; size: NA; V: TRBV6-5; J: TRBJ1-4; DNA: TGTGCCAGCAGTCTCCAGGGGGGCGGTGAAAAACTGTTTTTT; CDR3: CASSLQGGGEKLFF
D: NA; size: NA; V: TRBV18; J: TRBJ2-2; DNA: TGTGCCAGCTCACCACAACTTCGGGGGACGAACACCGGGGAGCTGTTTTTT; CDR3: CASSPQLRGTNTGELFF